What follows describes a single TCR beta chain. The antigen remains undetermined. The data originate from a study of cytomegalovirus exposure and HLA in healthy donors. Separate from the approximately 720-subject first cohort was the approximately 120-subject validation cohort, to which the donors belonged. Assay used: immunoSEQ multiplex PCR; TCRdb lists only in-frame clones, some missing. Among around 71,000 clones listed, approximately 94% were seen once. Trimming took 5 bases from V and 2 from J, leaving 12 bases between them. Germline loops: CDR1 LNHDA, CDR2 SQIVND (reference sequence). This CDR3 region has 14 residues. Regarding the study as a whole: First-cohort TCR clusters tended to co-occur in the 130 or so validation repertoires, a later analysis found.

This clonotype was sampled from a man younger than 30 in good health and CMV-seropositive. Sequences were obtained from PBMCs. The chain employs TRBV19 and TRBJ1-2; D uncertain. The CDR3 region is CASSATEFNYGYTF. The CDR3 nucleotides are TGTGCCAGTAGTGCAACAGAATTCAACTATGGCTACACCTTC.